One T cell receptor beta chain is described in this entry. V was clipped by 3 bases and J by 8 bases; unmatched bases: 8. Germline CDR1 and CDR2: KGHSH and LQKENI. The CDR3 length is 15 residues. Produced via immunoSEQ multiplex PCR; TCRdb's table is partial and in-frame only. The sample lists about 400,000 clones, 88% seen once, with 3.6% in the top ten. These data come from a study of Ad26.COV2.S vaccination and SARS-CoV-2 variants. The treatment is: roughly 19 received Ad26.COV2.S at low or high dose, single or two shots; roughly five received placebo; per-sample allocation not given. Specimen acquisition occurred on day 63 following the initial vaccine or placebo injection.

This sample comprised peripheral blood, obtained in a trial of Ad26.COV2.S vaccine versus placebo. This TCR was recovered from a person between 18 and 65 years old who received the Ad26.COV2.S COVID-19 vaccine or a placebo. The chain links TRBV18 to TRBJ1-4; TRBD1 matches 8 bases. CDR3 DNA sequence: TGTGCCAGCTCACCCCCGCAGGGGGCGGAGGAAAAACTGTTTTTT. Encoded protein: CASSPPQGAEEKLFF.